The T cell receptor (beta chain) described here comes from a study of cytomegalovirus exposure and HLA in healthy donors. In the study overall: From 190 million or so T cells, an earlier analysis saw roughly 100 million unique TCR beta sequences. As released early, the data held about 85 million unique TCRs from HLA-typed donors.

Study findings and constraints: Segments of the TCR beta V type were, in most cases, productive about 87% or about 30% of the time in an earlier analysis. Sequence variants that were highly shared formed a cluster that was likely a sequencing artifact.

The PCR made use of 60 Vbeta and 13 Jbeta primers. Sequencing was performed with immunoSEQ multiplex PCR; in TCRdb, only in-frame clones are kept and a portion is missing. The table has tens of thousands of clones, roughly four fifths seen once. In this sample, this clone turned up a few times. Its antigen is undetermined. CDR1 and CDR2 from the germline V gene are LNHDA and SQIVND (reference sequence). This CDR3 has 15 amino acids. The V and J ends lost 3 bases and 7 bases respectively, with 16 bases between them. V gene TRBV19 combines with J gene TRBJ2-1, with D possibly TRBD2 on 6 matching bases. The clonotype originates from a woman younger than 30 in good health and CMV-seropositive. Material: PBMCs. As DNA, the CDR3 is TGTGCCAGTAGTATCGCATACGGGGAGGCGAATGAGCAGTTCTTC. This gives the protein CASSIAYGEANEQFF.